Below, 27 T cell receptor beta chains from the same sample are listed, as sequenced in a study of Tregs in tolerant kidney transplant recipients. The protocol was immunoSEQ multiplex PCR, while the TCRdb copy is restricted to in-frame clones and leaves out a portion. The table lists roughly 80,000 clones, around nine tenths of them singletons. Related graft donors supplied nonmyeloablative bone marrow transplants, and mixed chimerism was transient. Specimen: CD4+ T cells from blood (PBMCs), collected 24 months after the transplant. The receptor set was obtained from a human patient who received a combined kidney and bone marrow transplant. Some T cells may be graft donor cells.

V is TRBV7-2 and J is TRBJ2-7, with 14 nucleotides matching TRBD2. This CDR3 is 18 amino acids long. Trimming took 2 bases from V and 2 from J; bases not matched to a gene: 8. Germline CDR1 and CDR2: SGHTA and FQGNSA. Here the CDR3 reads CASSLPRLAGGPPYEQYF. The CDR3 DNA reads TGTGCCAGCAGCTTACCGAGACTAGCGGGAGGGCCCCCCTACGAGCAGTACTTC.

This clone has only one observation. The chain combines TRBV7-2 with TRBJ1-5, with 9 bases matching TRBD1. The CDR3 length is 15 residues. The ends lost 5 bases at V and 7 bases at J; junction bases unmatched: 9. The germline gives CDR1 SGHTA, CDR2 FQGNSA. This CDR3 reads CASSLRTGDGQPQHF. CDR3 sequence (DNA): TGTGCCAGCAGCCTCCGGACAGGGGACGGACAGCCCCAGCATTTT. Full variable domain (rest looked up from reference TRBV7-2 and TRBJ1-5): GAGVSQSPSNKVTEKGKDVELRCDPISGHTALYWYRQSLGQGLEFLIYFQGNSAPDKSGLPSDRFSAERTGGSVSTLTIQRTQQEDSAVYLCASSLRTGDGQPQHFGDGTRLSIL.

The gene calls are TRBV9 and TRBJ2-5; 8 nucleotides line up with TRBD1. Per the germline V gene, CDR1 is SGDLS and CDR2 is YYNGEE. V lost 3 bases, J lost 1 base, and 5 bases stayed unmatched. The CDR3 sequence is 15 residues long. The CDR3 region is CASSGRDRPQETQYF. DNA of the CDR3: TGTGCCAGCAGCGGCCGGGACAGGCCCCAAGAGACCCAGTACTTC.

The rearrangement uses TRBV7-2 and TRBJ1-2, with D unclear. There are 14 residues in the CDR3. The V and J ends lost 0 bases and 7 bases respectively, with 12 bases between them. The V gene's germline CDR1 is SGHTA and CDR2 FQGNSA. Written as DNA, the CDR3 is TGTGCCAGCAGCTTAGCTGTGGGGAGTGGTGGCTACACCTTC. Translating gives CASSLAVGSGGYTF.

V usage is TRBV5-4 and J usage is TRBJ2-3, with 16 nucleotides matching TRBD2. Germline V gene sequence: CDR1 SGHNT, CDR2 YYREEE (reference sequence). The J segment lost 4 bases and the V segment lost 4 bases, leaving 6 bases of the junction unmatched. CDR3 size: 17 residues. CDR3 sequence: CASSPGTSGRGPDTQYF. CDR3 coding DNA: TGTGCCAGCAGCCCGGGGACTAGCGGGAGGGGGCCAGATACGCAGTATTTT.

This rearrangement joins TRBV7-9 to TRBJ2-1; 10 bases map to TRBD2. V was pared by 6 bases and J by 8 bases, with 10 bases of the junction left unmatched. The germline CDR1 and CDR2 sequences are SEHNR and FQNEAQ (reference sequence). The CDR3 is 15 amino acids. The CDR3 here is CASRKGSSGRDEQFF. Written as DNA, the CDR3 is TGTGCCAGCAGAAAAGGGTCTAGCGGGAGAGATGAGCAGTTCTTC.

The chain links TRBV5-4 to TRBJ2-2, with 7 bases that match TRBD2. From germline, CDR1 is SGHNT and CDR2 YYREEE (reference sequence). The junction had 15 bases not matched to a gene; V was cut back by 5 bases and J by 5 bases. The CDR3 has 17 residues. CDR3 loop: CASSNPGHTSVTGELFF. In DNA, the CDR3 is TGTGCCAGCAGTAACCCGGGGCACACTAGCGTTACCGGGGAGCTGTTTTTT.

The chain employs TRBV5-1 and TRBJ2-1, with TRBD1 identical over 9 bases. Germline CDR1 and CDR2: SGHRS and YFSETQ. The J segment lost 3 bases and the V segment lost 1 base, leaving 2 bases of the junction unmatched. CDR3 length: 15 residues. CDR3 amino acids: CASSLLGQGYNEQFF. In DNA form, the CDR3 reads TGCGCCAGCAGCTTGCTGGGACAGGGCTACAATGAGCAGTTCTTC.

The chain uses TRBV19 and TRBJ2-7; perhaps TRBD2 as D (6 bases). The V and J ends lost 4 bases and 6 bases respectively, with 13 bases between them. The germline gives CDR1 LNHDA, CDR2 SQIVND (reference sequence). The CDR3 sequence is 13 residues long. The CDR3 protein is CASSSGNQREQYF. For the CDR3, the DNA is TGTGCCAGTAGTAGCGGGAATCAGCGCGAGCAGTACTTC. The whole variable domain, filled in from reference TRBV19 and TRBJ2-7, reads DGGITQSPKYLFRKEGQNVTLSCEQNLNHDAMYWYRQDPGQGLRLIYYSQIVNDFQKGDIAEGYSVSREKKESFPLTVTSAQKNPTAFYLCASSSGNQREQYFGPGTRLTVT.

The chain uses TRBV28 and TRBJ1-5; TRBD1 agrees at 7 bases. Germline values: CDR1 MDHEN, CDR2 SYDVKM. This CDR3 spans 20 amino acids. Germline trimming cut 1 base from V and 0 bases from J; bases unmatched to any gene: 15. The CDR3 is CASSLLVSVKTGYSNQPQHF. The CDR3 nucleotides read TGTGCCAGCAGTTTATTAGTATCCGTAAAGACAGGGTATAGCAATCAGCCCCAGCATTTT.

The rearrangement links TRBV6-5 to TRBJ1-2, with a possible D match to TRBD1 (6 bases). In germline, CDR1 is MNHEY, CDR2 SVGAGI. The CDR3 sequence is 15 residues long. Trimming shortened V by 6 bases and J by 6 bases, and 20 bases separated the two germline ends. The CDR3 spells CASSPGTPLSDGYTF. The CDR3 DNA sequence: TGTGCCAGCAGCCCCGGGACACCACTCTCTGATGGCTACACCTTC.

J is TRBJ1-6 and V is TRBV5-3; 7 bases match TRBD1. TRBV5-3 qualifies as an ORF whose function is uncertain. The J segment lost 8 bases and the V segment lost 0 bases, leaving 8 bases of the junction unmatched. The CDR3 runs to 16 residues. CDR3: CARSLASRDRHSPLHF. In DNA, the CDR3 is TGTGCCAGAAGCTTGGCCTCGAGGGACAGACATTCACCCCTCCACTTT.

The chain links TRBV7-9 to TRBJ1-1, with D unclear. CDR3 size: 13 residues. V shed 5 bases and J shed 4 bases, with 11 bases lying between them. Germline values: CDR1 SEHNR, CDR2 FQNEAQ (reference sequence). The CDR3 DNA sequence: TGTGCCAGCAGCCGACAAGGGAGCACTGAAGCTTTCTTT. It encodes CASSRQGSTEAFF. Variable domain in full (rest from reference TRBV7-9 and TRBJ1-1): DTGVSQNPRHKITKRGQNVTFRCDPISEHNRLYWYRQTLGQGPEFLTYFQNEAQLEKSRLLSDRFSAERPKGSFSTLEIQRTEQGDSAMYLCASSRQGSTEAFFGQGTRLTVV.

The CDR3 sequence: CASSLAGGSDYGYTF. CDR3 DNA sequence: TGTGCCAGCAGCTTAGCTGGGGGGTCCGACTATGGCTACACCTTC. The chain joins TRBV7-9 to TRBJ1-2; possible D gene TRBD1, 5 bases. The CDR3 contains 15 residues. With 0 bases removed from V and 3 bases from J, the gap between germline ends came to 11 bases. The V gene's germline CDR1 is SEHNR and CDR2 FQNEAQ (reference sequence).

The V and J genes are TRBV5-1 and TRBJ2-1, with D tentatively TRBD1 (6 bases). V lost 1 base, J lost 7 bases, and 18 bases lay in between. The V gene's germline CDR1 is SGHRS and CDR2 YFSETQ. CDR3 length equals 16 residues. Here the CDR3 DNA reads TGCGCCAGCAGCTTGCCAAAAATACAGGGTTTGAATGAGCAGTTCTTC. Translated, it gives CASSLPKIQGLNEQFF.

The genes are TRBV19 and TRBJ2-7; 10 bases agree with TRBD2. The CDR3 is 16 amino acids. With V trimmed by 1 base and J by 8 bases, 11 bases remained unmatched. CDR1 LNHDA and CDR2 SQIVND come from the germline V gene (reference sequence). In DNA, the CDR3 is TGTGCCAGTAGTATAGTAGGTAGCGGGAGGTCAACCCAGCAGTACTTC. Translating gives CASSIVGSGRSTQQYF.

This clone occurred once. This chain uses TRBV6-5 with TRBJ2-2, with D possibly being TRBD1 (5 bases). CDR3 length: 14 residues. Germline assignment: CDR1 MNHEY and CDR2 SVGAGI. The V end was cut by 6 bases, the J end by 4 bases, with 12 bases between. The CDR3 nucleotides are TGTGCCAGCAGGATCGGACATACCACCGGGGAGCTGTTTTTT. Translating it yields CASRIGHTTGELFF.

The V gene is TRBV27, the J gene TRBJ2-1; 9 positions match TRBD1. Germline CDR1 and CDR2: MNHEY and SMNVEV (reference sequence). After removal of 6 bases from V and 4 bases from J, the junction contained 10 bases not matched to a gene. This CDR3 region has 16 residues. The CDR3: CASSAGQGNTYNEQFF. CDR3 sequence (DNA): TGTGCCAGCAGCGCCGGACAGGGGAATACTTACAATGAGCAGTTCTTC.

V is TRBV4-3 and J is TRBJ2-6; 7 positions agree with TRBD1. Trimming cost V 4 bases and J 1 base; bases outside gene matches: 4. Germline assignment: CDR1 LGHNA and CDR2 YSLEER. The CDR3 runs 16 residues. CDR3 DNA sequence: TGCGCCAGCAGCCGGGACAGCCTTTCTGGGGCCAACGTCCTGACTTTC. Translated, it gives CASSRDSLSGANVLTF.

This chain uses TRBV7-6 with TRBJ1-2, with a possible D match to TRBD1 (6 bases). V lost 4 bases and J 7 bases, leaving 16 bases between the germline ends. Germline CDR1 reads SGHVS; CDR2 reads FNYEAQ. The CDR3 extends over 14 amino acids. Here the CDR3 reads CASSSDRGLSGYTF. The CDR3, as DNA: TGTGCCAGCAGCTCCGATAGGGGGTTAAGTGGCTACACCTTC. The full variable domain, completed using reference TRBV7-6 and TRBJ1-2, is GAGVSQSPRYKVTKRGQDVALRCDPISGHVSLYWYRQALGQGPEFLTYFNYEAQQDKSGLPNDRFSAERPEGSISTLTIQRTEQRDSAMYRCASSSDRGLSGYTFGSGTRLTVV.

The chain has TRBV2 and TRBJ2-3; D is possibly TRBD2 (7 bases). V was trimmed by 11 bases and J by 4 bases, leaving 10 bases between them. Per germline, CDR1 SNHLY and CDR2 FYNNEI. CDR3 length: 11 residues. The CDR3 loop reads CAGGGPDTQYF. Written as DNA, the CDR3 is TGTGCCGGGGGGGGCCCAGATACGCAGTATTTT.

This chain links TRBV6-4 with TRBJ2-1, with 9 bases identical to TRBD2. This CDR3 contains 16 residues. Looked up from germline, CDR1 is MRHNA and CDR2 is SNTAGT. The V segment lost 0 bases and the J segment 3 bases; nucleotides outside the gene matches: 3. CDR3: CASSDSGLASYNEQFF. The CDR3 DNA is TGTGCCAGCAGTGACTCGGGACTAGCAAGCTACAATGAGCAGTTCTTC.

The chain recombines TRBV30 with TRBJ1-3, with D uncertain. CDR1 is GTSNPN and CDR2 is SVGIG in the germline V gene (reference sequence). V gave up 6 bases and J gave up 0 bases, with 9 bases separating them. The length of the CDR3 is 13 residues. The CDR3 here is CACRTLSGNTIYF. In DNA form, the CDR3 reads TGTGCCTGCCGGACTCTCTCTGGAAACACCATATATTTT.

The gene calls are TRBV6-1 and TRBJ2-2, with D maybe TRBD1 (7 bases). This CDR3 comprises 13 residues. V shed 8 bases and J shed 5 bases, with 12 bases lying between them. Germline CDR1 MNHNS, CDR2 SASEGT. CDR3 DNA sequence: TGTGCCAGCCACAGGGGAGGAACCGGGGAGCTGTTTTTT. Translated, it gives CASHRGGTGELFF.

The J gene is TRBJ2-5, the V gene TRBV4-3; 11 positions agree with TRBD2. The J call may not be correct, given that the DNA end is closer to TRBJ2-7. Germline values: CDR1 LGHNA, CDR2 YSLEER. CDR3 length: 16 residues. The CDR3 region is CASSQQTSGSTYEQYF. CDR3 coding DNA: TGCGCCAGCAGCCAGCAAACTAGCGGGAGCACCTACGAGCAGTACTTC.

This rearrangement joins TRBV4-3 to TRBJ2-7, with D tentatively TRBD2 (5 bases). V lost 2 bases and J 0 bases, leaving 8 bases between the germline ends. This CDR3 has 14 residues. Germline V CDR1 and CDR2: LGHNA, YSLEER. CDR3 DNA sequence: TGCGCCAGCAGCCAAAGGACTGGCTCCTACGAGCAGTACTTC. It yields the protein CASSQRTGSYEQYF.

The chain couples TRBV7-2 to TRBJ1-6; the D gene is possibly TRBD1 (6 bases). In germline, CDR1 is SGHTA, CDR2 FQGNSA. Trimming removed 3 bases from V and 9 bases from J, with 9 bases in between. The CDR3 sequence is 13 residues long. The CDR3 sequence is CASSFLRGSPLHF. The DNA of the CDR3 is TGTGCCAGCAGCTTTCTCAGGGGTTCACCCCTCCACTTT.